This T cell receptor (beta chain) appears in the sequencing data of a study of T cell changes during pregnancy in multiple sclerosis. Sequencing was performed with immunoSEQ multiplex PCR; in TCRdb, only in-frame clones are kept and a portion is missing. Of tens of thousands of clones listed, around nine tenths are singletons. This CDR3 comprises 14 residues. V lost 0 bases and J 1 base, leaving 7 bases between the germline ends. Germline CDR1 reads SGHRS; CDR2 reads YFSETQ. The sample holds one count of this clone. The clonotype was recovered from a female donor with multiple sclerosis, enrolled in a pregnancy study. The input for sequencing was CD4+ T cells from peripheral blood mononuclear cells, taken after pregnancy. This chain links TRBV5-1 with TRBJ1-1; a weak D match, TRBD1 (5 bases). CDR3 bases: TGCGCCAGCAGCTTGGGGGGCCAGAACACTGAAGCTTTCTTT. Protein: CASSLGGQNTEAFF.